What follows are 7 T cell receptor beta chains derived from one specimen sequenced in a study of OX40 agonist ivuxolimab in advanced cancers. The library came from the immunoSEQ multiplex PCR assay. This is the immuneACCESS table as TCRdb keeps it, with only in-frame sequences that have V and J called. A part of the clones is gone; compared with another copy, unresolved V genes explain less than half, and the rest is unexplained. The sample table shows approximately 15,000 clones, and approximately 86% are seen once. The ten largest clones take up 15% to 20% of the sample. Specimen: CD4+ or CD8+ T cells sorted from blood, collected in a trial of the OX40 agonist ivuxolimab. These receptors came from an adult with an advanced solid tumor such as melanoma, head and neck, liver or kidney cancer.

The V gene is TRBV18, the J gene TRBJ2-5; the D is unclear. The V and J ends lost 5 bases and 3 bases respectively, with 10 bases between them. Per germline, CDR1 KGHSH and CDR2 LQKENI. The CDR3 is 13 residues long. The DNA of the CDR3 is TGTGCCAGCTCAGGCGGTTGGAAAGAGACCCAGTACTTC. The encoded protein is CASSGGWKETQYF.

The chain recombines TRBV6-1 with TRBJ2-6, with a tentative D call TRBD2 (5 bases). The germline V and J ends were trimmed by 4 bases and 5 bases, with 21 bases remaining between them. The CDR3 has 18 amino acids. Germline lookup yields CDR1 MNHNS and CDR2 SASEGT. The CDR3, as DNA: TGTGCCAGCAGTGGACTCCCTCTAGCACAAAGTCGGGCCAACGTCCTGACTTTC. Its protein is CASSGLPLAQSRANVLTF.

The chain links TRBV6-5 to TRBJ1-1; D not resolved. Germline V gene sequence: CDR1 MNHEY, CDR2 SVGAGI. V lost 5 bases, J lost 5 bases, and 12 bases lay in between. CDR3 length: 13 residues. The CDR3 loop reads CASSTTGGTEAFF. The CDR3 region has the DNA TGTGCCAGCAGTACGACTGGTGGGACTGAAGCTTTCTTT.

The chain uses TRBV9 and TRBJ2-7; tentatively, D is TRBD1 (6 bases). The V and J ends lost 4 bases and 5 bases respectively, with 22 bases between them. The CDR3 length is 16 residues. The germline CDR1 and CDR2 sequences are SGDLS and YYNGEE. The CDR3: CASSPGEGAGWDEQYF. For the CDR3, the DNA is TGTGCCAGCAGCCCAGGGGAAGGGGCAGGGTGGGACGAGCAGTACTTC.

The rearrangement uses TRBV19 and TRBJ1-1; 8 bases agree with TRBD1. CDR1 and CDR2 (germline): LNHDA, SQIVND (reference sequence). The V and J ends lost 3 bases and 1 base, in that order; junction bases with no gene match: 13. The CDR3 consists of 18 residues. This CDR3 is CASSMGTGRSGKNTEAFF. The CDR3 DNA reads TGTGCCAGTAGTATGGGGACAGGCCGTTCGGGGAAGAACACTGAAGCTTTCTTT.

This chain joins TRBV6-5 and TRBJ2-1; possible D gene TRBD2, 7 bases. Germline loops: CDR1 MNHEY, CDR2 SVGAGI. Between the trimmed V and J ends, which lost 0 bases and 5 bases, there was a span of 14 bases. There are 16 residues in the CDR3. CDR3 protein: CASSYSGGEGHNEQFF. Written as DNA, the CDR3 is TGTGCCAGCAGTTACTCAGGGGGGGAGGGCCACAATGAGCAGTTCTTC.

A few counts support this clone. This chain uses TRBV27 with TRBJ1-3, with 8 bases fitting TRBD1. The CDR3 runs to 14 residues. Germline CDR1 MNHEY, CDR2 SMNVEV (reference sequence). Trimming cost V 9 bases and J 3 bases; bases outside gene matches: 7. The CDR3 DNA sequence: TGTGCCAGTAAACAGGGGGGGAGTGGAAACACCATATATTTT. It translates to CASKQGGSGNTIYF.